This T cell receptor (beta chain) originates from a study of blood T cell repertoires in COVID-19 (dated by TCRdb to the early 2020s). Broadly, across the study: Collaborator samples came from the United States, Italy and Spain and covered acute and convalescent phases of COVID-19. Subjects who had been exposed to COVID-19, were actively infected with it, or had recovered from it provided the deeply sampled blood TCRbeta repertoires that made up the dataset. The material from the prospective study consisted of cDNA or gDNA derived from T cells, B-cell-depleted T cells, or PBMCs. The sample metadata nearly always contained a de-identified subject ID, COVID-19 status, age in years and sex. The repertoires were made available in a free public database intended to serve as a resource for research on the immune response to SARS-CoV-2. Where available, HLA class I and class II types were obtained from metadata supplied by the sample provider rather than from assay-based typing. The samples were drawn from the first 160 participants of the ongoing ImmuneRACE study and from some 1,300 subjects provided by 6 global collaborators.

Participants in the prospective study were aged roughly 18 to 89 years, lived in some 24 United States geographic areas, and enrolled through a virtual design. To assign participants to cohorts, the prospective study relied on clinical history that participants themselves reported in a screening survey and a study questionnaire. Exposed participants were defined as having been in contact with someone with a PCR-confirmed or clinician-diagnosed COVID-19 case within 2 weeks of study entry. In the prospective study, mobile phlebotomists collected whole blood, serum and a nasopharyngeal or oropharyngeal swab from each participant. Prospective study participants could optionally give additional blood draws and questionnaires over a roughly two-month period. Blood samples from the prospective study were shipped frozen or at room temperature prior to DNA extraction. TCRbeta CDR3 regions were amplified from genomic DNA by means of the immunoSEQ Assay, a bias-controlled multiplex PCR. From the authors' description of their analysis: The number of nucleated cells in each sample was estimated by amplification of reference gene primers within the assay. To quantify the absolute abundance of each unique TCRbeta CDR3 rearrangement, sequence reads were collapsed and filtered. For each sample, productive Simpson clonality was calculated as the square root of Simpson's diversity index across productive rearrangements. TCRdb stores this immuneACCESS table with in-frame sequences only. Part of the clones is absent; in the studies checked, under half of the shortfall reflects unresolved V genes, and no reason is known for the rest. Clone size and V and J calls were adopted from that table, with D and trimming inferred from the DNA. Here the sample has more than 110,000 clones; 70% to 85% occur a single time. The biggest ten clones account for 1.5% to 2% of the sample.

With respect to this clone: Its antigen is not yet known. Per-base quality was not reported, and no clone a single base away is much larger than it.

Including the terminal cysteine and phenylalanine, the CDR3 comprises 14 residues. The entry retains the CDR3 DNA only, 42 bases that are in frame from base 1. V is cut by 5 bases and J by 7 bases, and the space between the germline ends is 15 bases. As encoded in the germline V gene, CDR1 is KGHSH while CDR2 is LQKENI. Broader findings and caveats from the paper: The quantity of clinical and demographic metadata differed by source and by participant and was supplied without curation.

The sample consisted of PBMCs or T cells enriched from blood (not recorded which). This chain joins TRBV18 to TRBJ1-5, and the D gene may be TRBD1, 6 bases matching. The clonotype originates from a woman aged 18-29 years who had been exposed to COVID-19. The CDR3 is CASSSGTQGQPQHF. The sequence in DNA is TGTGCCAGCTCATCCGGGACACAAGGCCAGCCCCAGCATTTT.